This T cell receptor beta chain was captured by sequencing in a study of T-cell reconstitution after alpha-beta-depleted transplantation in children. Whole-study findings and limits: It was surviving recipient T cells and thymic progenitors that gave some patients high TCRbeta diversity at day 60. From newly produced T cells came most of the T-cell counts and diversity one year after transplant. At around two months after transplant, the alpha-beta T cells were reportedly derived from several hundred expanded clones that came from non-depleted graft cells.

The CDR3 runs 16 residues. V lost 0 bases, J lost 2 bases, and 4 bases stayed unmatched. The germline V gene has CDR1 SGHVS and CDR2 FQNEAQ. A library of TCRbeta sequences, prepared with unique molecular identifiers, was generated. TCRdb reprocessed the PCR reads with MiXCR, giving one entry per CDR3 protein. The sample carries approximately 300,000 distinct CDR3 sequences, around 10% recorded once. In its sample, this clonotype was seen many times. As yet, its antigen is unknown. The source of this sequence is a boy younger than two with acute myeloid leukemia, due to receive a stem cell transplant. V is TRBV7-8 and J is TRBJ2-3; the match to TRBD1 covers 8 bases. This sample comprised PBMCs, obtained before TCRalphabeta/CD19-depleted stem cell transplant. CDR3 nucleotide sequence: TGTGCCAGCAGCTTAGCTAGGACAGGGACCACAGATACGCAGTATTTT. This translates into CASSLARTGTTDTQYF.